The present entry profiles one T cell receptor beta chain with its context. What it binds is not known. This may arise from a read error, as a much more abundant clone is one base away. These data belong to a study of blood T cells in healthy people across ages. CDR3 length equals 15 residues. Germline CDR1 reads MDHEN; CDR2 reads SYDVKM. The use of a sample-barcoded 5' primer and a J-beta primer mix characterized a second PCR of about 6 to 11 cycles. TCRdb itself ran the 5' RACE reads through MiXCR, one entry per CDR3 protein. Among around 1,000,000 distinct CDR3 sequences, about 25% were seen once, and the ten largest hold approximately 0.79%. General study results and limits: Researchers said unsorted PBMCs prevented a conclusive naive versus antigen-experienced comparison.

These sequences were also reported in another study, on T cells of mothers and their children.

The receptor was isolated from a girl aged 2-10 years in good health. The sequenced material came from blood. The chain couples TRBV28 to TRBJ2-7, with TRBD2 identical over 8 bases. The CDR3: CAGEREPPRPYGQYF. In DNA, the CDR3 is TGTGCCGGGGAGCGGGAGCCCCCTAGACCCTACGGGCAGTACTTC.